This T cell receptor (beta chain) is drawn from a study of cytomegalovirus exposure and HLA in healthy donors. Study-wide context: Findings of an earlier analysis included some 110 million unique TCR beta sequences from 180 million or so T cells.

In the case of this clone: The target antigen is unknown.

The PCR used 60 Vbeta and 13 Jbeta primers. The method was immunoSEQ multiplex PCR; TCRdb's version includes in-frame clones alone and lacks a portion of them. The table records fewer than 120,000 clones, 60% to 85% of them present only once. Overall study results and limits: Among donors in an Asian-associated ancestry cluster, a later analysis reportedly found fewer N-insertions than the approximately 700-donor mean. Within an earlier analysis, most TCR beta V segments proved productive either about 87% or about 30% of the time. Cytomegalovirus association was listed for roughly 160 TCR beta chains.

Germline V CDR1 and CDR2: SGHTA, FQGNSA. V shed 2 bases, J shed 5 bases, and the junction held 6 bases outside the gene matches. The CDR3 extends over 15 amino acids. This chain uses TRBV7-2 with TRBJ2-1, with 7 bases fitting TRBD2. The receptor comes from a woman in her 30s in good health and CMV-seronegative. The specimen sequenced was PBMCs. CDR3: CASSLLSGGDNEQFF. CDR3 coding DNA: TGTGCCAGCAGCTTATTATCGGGAGGAGACAATGAGCAGTTCTTC.